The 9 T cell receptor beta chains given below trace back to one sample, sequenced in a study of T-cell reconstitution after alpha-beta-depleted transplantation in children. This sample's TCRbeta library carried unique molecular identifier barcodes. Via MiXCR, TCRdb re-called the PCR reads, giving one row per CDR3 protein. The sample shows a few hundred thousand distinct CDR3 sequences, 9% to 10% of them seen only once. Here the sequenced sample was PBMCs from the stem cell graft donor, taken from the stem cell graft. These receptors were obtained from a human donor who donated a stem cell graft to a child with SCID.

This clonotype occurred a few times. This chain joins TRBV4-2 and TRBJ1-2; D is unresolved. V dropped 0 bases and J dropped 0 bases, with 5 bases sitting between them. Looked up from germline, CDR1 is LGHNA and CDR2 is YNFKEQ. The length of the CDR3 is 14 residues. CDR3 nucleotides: TGTGCCAGCAGCCAAGATTTAACTAACTATGGCTACACCTTC. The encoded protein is CASSQDLTNYGYTF.

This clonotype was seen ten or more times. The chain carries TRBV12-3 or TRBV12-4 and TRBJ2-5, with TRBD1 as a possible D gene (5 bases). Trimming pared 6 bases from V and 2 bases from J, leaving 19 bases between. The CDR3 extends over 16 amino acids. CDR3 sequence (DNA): TGTGCCAGCAGCCCAGCCCCAGGGAAAACTCAAGAGACCCAGTACTTC. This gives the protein CASSPAPGKTQETQYF.

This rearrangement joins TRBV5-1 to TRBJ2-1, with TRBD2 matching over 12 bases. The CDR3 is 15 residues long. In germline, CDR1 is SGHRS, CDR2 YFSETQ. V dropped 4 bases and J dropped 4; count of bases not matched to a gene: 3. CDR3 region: CASSASGGVYNEQFF. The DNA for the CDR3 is TGCGCCAGCAGCGCTAGCGGGGGGGTGTACAATGAGCAGTTCTTC.

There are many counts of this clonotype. The CDR3 DNA sequence: TGCAGTGGACGCCTTTTCAACGAGCAGTACTTC. Its protein product is CSGRLFNEQYF. This chain links TRBV20-1 with TRBJ2-7; D is unresolved. Germline V gene sequence: CDR1 DFQATT, CDR2 SNEGSKA (reference sequence). V lost 7 bases and J 5 bases, leaving 12 bases between the germline ends. The CDR3 loop spans 11 amino acids.

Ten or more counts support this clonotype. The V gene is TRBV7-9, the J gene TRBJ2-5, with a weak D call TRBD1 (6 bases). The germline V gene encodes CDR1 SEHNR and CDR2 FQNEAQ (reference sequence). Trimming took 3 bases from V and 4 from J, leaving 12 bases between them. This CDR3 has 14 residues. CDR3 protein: CASSLGEGGETQYF. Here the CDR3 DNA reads TGTGCCAGCAGCTTGGGGGAAGGGGGAGAGACCCAGTACTTC. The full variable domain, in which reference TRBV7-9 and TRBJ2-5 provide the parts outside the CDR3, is DTGVSQNPRHKITKRGQNVTFRCDPISEHNRLYWYRQTLGQGPEFLTYFQNEAQLEKSRLLSDRFSAERPKGSFSTLEIQRTEQGDSAMYLCASSLGEGGETQYFGPGTRLLVL.

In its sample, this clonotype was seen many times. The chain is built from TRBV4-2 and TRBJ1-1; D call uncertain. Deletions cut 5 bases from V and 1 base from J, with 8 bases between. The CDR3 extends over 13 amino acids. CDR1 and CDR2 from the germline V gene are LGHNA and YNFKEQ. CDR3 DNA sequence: TGTGCCAGCAGCGAGACCGAGAACACTGAAGCTTTCTTT. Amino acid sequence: CASSETENTEAFF.

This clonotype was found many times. CDR3 in DNA: TGTGCCAGCAGTGGGGACAGGGGAACTGAAGCTTTCTTT. It translates to CASSGDRGTEAFF. The chain carries TRBV2 and TRBJ1-1; 10 bases line up with TRBD1. The ends lost 4 bases at V and 5 bases at J; junction bases unmatched: 1. This CDR3 has 13 residues. Germline CDR1 reads SNHLY; CDR2 reads FYNNEI.

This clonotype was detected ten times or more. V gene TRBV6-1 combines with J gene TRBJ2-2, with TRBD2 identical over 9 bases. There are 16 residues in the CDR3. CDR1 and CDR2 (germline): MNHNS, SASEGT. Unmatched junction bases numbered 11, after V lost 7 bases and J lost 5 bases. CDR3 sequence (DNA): TGTGCCAGCATCGGTGCGGGGGGGCTCTGGACCGGGGAGCTGTTTTTT. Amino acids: CASIGAGGLWTGELFF.

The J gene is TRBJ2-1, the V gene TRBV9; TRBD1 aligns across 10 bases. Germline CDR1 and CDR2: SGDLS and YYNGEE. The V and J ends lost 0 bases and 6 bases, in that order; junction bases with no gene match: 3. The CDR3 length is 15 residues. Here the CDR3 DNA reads TGTGCCAGCAGCGTAGGGGGACAGGGGTTCAATGAGCAGTTCTTC. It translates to CASSVGGQGFNEQFF.